This entry features one T cell receptor beta chain sequence. Time point noted: newly diagnosed GD, antithyroid drugs for less than 3 months. PBMCs were the source of the RNA used for TCR sequencing. Sequencing libraries for TCR beta were prepared with iRepertoire HTBI primers and Arm-PCR of CDR3 regions. MiXCR, applied by TCRdb to the multiplex PCR reads, yields one record per CDR3 protein. The sample yields more than 400,000 distinct CDR3 sequences, 15% to 20% seen once. These data come from a study of regulatory T cells in long-lasting Graves disease. Study-level information: Antithyroid drug use was under 3 months in newly diagnosed Graves' patients.

The same sample was also used in a study of T cells in Graves' hyperthyroidism and ophthalmopathy. From that study: Classification by a 13 V-J model distinguished ophthalmopathy from stable hyperthyroidism.

This material consisted of peripheral blood mononuclear cells (PBMCs), taken at new diagnosis, from a patient treated with antithyroid drugs. This TCR was recovered from a middle-aged man with Graves disease.

Written as DNA, the CDR3 is TGCAGTGCTTTAACCCTGGATGAGCAGTTCTTC. It yields the protein CSALTLDEQFF. This rearrangement joins TRBV20-1 to TRBJ2-1; D not resolved. The length of the CDR3 is 11 residues. Germline lookup yields CDR1 DFQATT and CDR2 SNEGSKA (reference sequence). Trimming stripped 5 bases from V and 8 bases from J, with 10 bases between.